This entry lists 32 T cell receptor beta chains sequenced from one sample in a study of cytomegalovirus exposure and HLA in healthy donors. Data came from immunoSEQ multiplex PCR; TCRdb stores just in-frame clones and leaves some out. The sample holds about 160,000 clones, over 85% seen once. Material: PBMCs. The receptor source for this set is a man younger than 30 in good health and CMV-seropositive.

This chain links TRBV5-1 with TRBJ2-1; possibly TRBD2 for D (6 bases). V shed 4 bases and J shed 0 bases, with 14 bases lying between them. The germline gives CDR1 SGHRS, CDR2 YFSETQ. The CDR3 length is 16 residues. The DNA of the CDR3 is TGCGCCAGCAGCACCCGAGCGGGTCACTCCTACAATGAGCAGTTCTTC. Protein: CASSTRAGHSYNEQFF.

This clone is a singleton in its sample. At the DNA level, this CDR3 is encoded by other sequences in the same sample as well. CDR3 amino acids: CATSRDYSYEQYF. Here the CDR3 DNA reads TGTGCCACCAGCAGAGATTACAGCTACGAGCAGTACTTC. J is TRBJ2-7 and V is TRBV15; no firm D call. The V and J ends lost 0 bases and 3 bases respectively, with 6 bases between them. The CDR3 length is 13 residues. The V gene's germline CDR1 is LNHNV and CDR2 YYDKDF (reference sequence).

The J gene is TRBJ2-2, the V gene TRBV6-5; D gene unclear. Germline V gene data show CDR1 as MNHEY and CDR2 as SVGAGI. The germline V and J ends were trimmed by 5 bases and 5 bases, with 6 bases remaining between them. The CDR3 spans 12 residues. The CDR3 DNA is TGTGCCAGCAGTACGCGGACCGGGGAGCTGTTTTTT. It yields the protein CASSTRTGELFF.

The genes are TRBV7-8 and TRBJ2-7; maybe TRBD1 (5 bases). The V gene lost 2 bases and the J gene lost 4 bases, with 12 bases spanning the gap. The CDR3 loop spans 14 amino acids. CDR1 is SGHVS, CDR2 FQNEAQ, per germline. As DNA, the CDR3 is TGTGCCAGCAGCTTATTTACAGGAATGTACGAGCAGTACTTC. This codes for CASSLFTGMYEQYF. Based on the CDR3 plus reference TRBV7-8 and TRBJ2-7, the full variable domain is GAGVSQSPRYKVAKRGQDVALRCDPISGHVSLFWYQQALGQGPEFLTYFQNEAQLDKSGLPSDRFFAERPEGSVSTLKIQRTQQEDSAVYLCASSLFTGMYEQYFGPGTRLTVT.

The genes are TRBV18 and TRBJ2-7; a possible D gene is TRBD1 (6 bases). Germline V gene data show CDR1 as KGHSH and CDR2 as LQKENI. This CDR3 is 14 amino acids long. The germline V and J ends were trimmed by 4 bases and 2 bases, with 12 bases remaining between them. This CDR3 is CASSQTGIAYEQYF. For the CDR3, the DNA is TGTGCCAGCTCACAAACAGGGATAGCCTACGAGCAGTACTTC.

V gene TRBV5-5 combines with J gene TRBJ2-1, with a tentative D call TRBD1 (5 bases). Germline V gene data show CDR1 as SGHKS and CDR2 as YYEKEE (reference sequence). With 0 bases removed from V and 6 bases from J, the gap between germline ends came to 16 bases. CDR3 length equals 16 residues. The CDR3 nucleotides are TGTGCCAGCAGCTTGGGGATCCCAGGGAAACGCAATGAGCAGTTCTTC. It codes for CASSLGIPGKRNEQFF.

The genes are TRBV2 and TRBJ2-1; D possibly corresponds to TRBD1 (6 bases). Germline-derived CDR1 and CDR2 are SNHLY and FYNNEI. This CDR3 contains 13 residues. V was clipped by 7 bases and J by 8 bases, with 15 bases between them. This chain's CDR3 is CASTGGVDDEQFF. As DNA, the CDR3 is TGTGCCAGCACTGGGGGCGTAGACGATGAGCAGTTCTTC.

V is TRBV5-8 and J is TRBJ1-2, with a possible D match to TRBD1 (5 bases). The V end lost 0 bases, the J end lost 5 bases, and 8 bases lay between the germline ends. The CDR3 extends over 13 amino acids. The V gene's germline CDR1 is SGHTS and CDR2 YDEGEE. The DNA of the CDR3 is TGTGCCAGCAGCTTGGTGCAGGGTTATGGCTACACCTTC. Its protein is CASSLVQGYGYTF.

The chain employs TRBV28 and TRBJ2-3, with TRBD2 matching 8 bases. The CDR3 covers 16 residues. CDR1 is MDHEN and CDR2 is SYDVKM in the germline V gene. V trimming: 0 bases; J trimming: 4 bases; junction bases outside the gene matches: 6. The CDR3 region is CASSLWERESADTQYF. CDR3 coding DNA: TGTGCCAGCAGTTTATGGGAGCGGGAGTCAGCAGATACGCAGTATTTT.

The chain carries TRBV4-2 and TRBJ1-1; D is unresolved. Germline loops: CDR1 LGHNA, CDR2 YNFKEQ. The CDR3 extends over 11 amino acids. Trimming left V 1 base short and J 10 bases short, with 7 bases between. The CDR3 region is CASSQVGRAFF. CDR3 bases: TGTGCCAGCAGCCAAGTGGGCCGAGCTTTCTTT.

The rearrangement uses TRBV27 and TRBJ2-3; TRBD1 might be the D (6 bases). This CDR3 spans 15 amino acids. From germline, CDR1 is MNHEY and CDR2 SMNVEV (reference sequence). V lost 6 bases, J lost 1 base, and 14 bases lay in between. Here the CDR3 reads CASSPTGIGTDTQYF. CDR3 nucleotides: TGTGCCAGCAGCCCTACAGGGATCGGCACAGATACGCAGTATTTT.

This chain connects TRBV10-3 to TRBJ2-5; tentative D call: TRBD2 (6 bases). This CDR3 region has 13 residues. Trimming cost V 6 bases and J 3 bases, with 11 bases left between them. Germline CDR1 and CDR2: ENHRY and SYGVKD. The CDR3 loop reads CAISSIAEETQYF. The CDR3 DNA reads TGTGCCATCAGCTCGATAGCGGAAGAGACCCAGTACTTC.

The genes are TRBV4-1 and TRBJ2-3; the match to TRBD2 covers 12 bases. The germline V gene encodes CDR1 MGHRA and CDR2 YSYEKL. CDR3 length: 17 residues. The J segment lost 3 bases and the V segment lost 0 bases, leaving 4 bases of the junction unmatched. The DNA of the CDR3 is TGCGCCAGCAGCCAAGAGGTGACTAGCGGGGGAACAGATACGCAGTATTTT. Protein sequence: CASSQEVTSGGTDTQYF.

As for this clone: This sample also contains other DNA sequences that code for the same CDR3. The rearrangement joins TRBV4-1 to TRBJ2-7; tentative D call: TRBD1 (6 bases). Germline V gene sequence: CDR1 MGHRA, CDR2 YSYEKL. Deletions cut 1 base from V and 0 bases from J, with 10 bases between. This CDR3 comprises 15 residues. Here the CDR3 reads CASSQVTGRSYEQYF. CDR3 in DNA: TGCGCCAGCAGCCAAGTAACAGGGCGCTCCTACGAGCAGTACTTC.

This chain links TRBV20-1 with TRBJ1-1; no definite D call. The V gene's germline CDR1 is DFQATT and CDR2 SNEGSKA (reference sequence). Deletions cut 7 bases from V and 8 bases from J, with 11 bases between. This CDR3 has 10 residues. The CDR3 region has the DNA TGCAGTGTCGCGAGGAGGGAAGCTTTCTTT. It is translated as CSVARREAFF.

The rearrangement uses TRBV7-9 and TRBJ2-7; D remains unclear. The length of the CDR3 is 11 residues. The germline V gene has CDR1 SEHNR and CDR2 FQNEAQ (reference sequence). V was trimmed by 5 bases and J by 6 bases, leaving 8 bases between them. CDR3 sequence reads: CASSRSGEQYF. DNA of the CDR3: TGTGCCAGCAGCCGGTCTGGCGAGCAGTACTTC.

The CDR3 bases are TGTGCCAGCAGCCTTGGGACAGGGGGATTTGGCAATCAGCCCCAGCATTTT. Its translation is CASSLGTGGFGNQPQHF. This rearrangement joins TRBV5-6 to TRBJ1-5; 11 bases are a match to TRBD1. CDR1 and CDR2 from the germline V gene are SGHDT and YYEEEE. The CDR3 loop spans 17 amino acids. With 4 bases clipped from V and 2 bases from J, the junction kept 8 bases outside the gene matches.

CDR3 sequence (DNA): TGTGCCAGCCATTCCAACCTAGCGGGAGTACCCTACGAGCAGTACTTC. This encodes CASHSNLAGVPYEQYF. The chain joins TRBV28 to TRBJ2-7, with 10 bases aligning to TRBD2. J lost 2 bases, V lost 8 bases, and 12 bases had no gene match. The CDR3 runs 16 residues. Germline CDR1 reads MDHEN; CDR2 reads SYDVKM.

The chain recombines TRBV9 with TRBJ2-7; 8 bases align to TRBD1. V trimming: 4 bases; J trimming: 3 bases; junction bases outside the gene matches: 9. This CDR3 has 15 amino acids. Germline loops: CDR1 SGDLS, CDR2 YYNGEE. Here the CDR3 reads CASSPEQGGIYEQYF. In DNA, the CDR3 is TGTGCCAGCAGCCCAGAACAGGGGGGTATCTACGAGCAGTACTTC. The full variable domain, rest sourced from reference TRBV9 and TRBJ2-7, is DSGVTQTPKHLITATGQRVTLRCSPRSGDLSVYWYQQSLDQGLQFLIQYYNGEERAKGNILERFSAQQFPDLHSELNLSSLELGDSALYFCASSPEQGGIYEQYFGPGTRLTVT.

This sequence joins TRBV18 and TRBJ2-7, with unresolved D. Per germline, CDR1 KGHSH and CDR2 LQKENI. The CDR3 spans 13 residues. V lost 4 bases and J 4 bases, leaving 11 bases between the germline ends. CDR3: CASSHDSFYEQYF. CDR3 DNA sequence: TGTGCCAGCTCACACGACTCGTTTTACGAGCAGTACTTC.

This clone was seen more than once but under ten times. The rearrangement uses TRBV19 and TRBJ2-1; 8 bases line up with TRBD2. J lost 9 bases, V lost 10 bases, and 8 bases had no gene match. This CDR3 spans 12 amino acids. Germline-derived CDR1 and CDR2 are LNHDA and SQIVND (reference sequence). CDR3 in DNA: TGTGCCACAAAAACAAGCGGGAGTGAGCAGTTCTTC. As protein: CATKTSGSEQFF. The variable domain in full, completed from reference TRBV19 and TRBJ2-1, reads DGGITQSPKYLFRKEGQNVTLSCEQNLNHDAMYWYRQDPGQGLRLIYYSQIVNDFQKGDIAEGYSVSREKKESFPLTVTSAQKNPTAFYLCATKTSGSEQFFGPGTRLTVL.

The J gene is TRBJ1-3, the V gene TRBV7-8; a possible D gene is TRBD1 (5 bases). V lost 0 bases and J 4 bases, leaving 13 bases between the germline ends. The CDR3 length is 16 residues. Germline V lookup: CDR1 SGHVS, CDR2 FQNEAQ. The CDR3 sequence is CASSLAFDRAGNTIYF. The CDR3 nucleotides read TGTGCCAGCAGCTTAGCGTTTGACAGAGCGGGAAACACCATATATTTT.

The V call is TRBV6-1, the J call TRBJ1-5; TRBD1 is a possible D gene (5 bases). The CDR3 loop spans 14 amino acids. Germline CDR1 reads MNHNS; CDR2 reads SASEGT. V shed 4 bases and J shed 9 bases, with 16 bases lying between them. CDR3: CASSGGSYLGPQHF. Here the CDR3 DNA reads TGTGCCAGCAGTGGGGGCAGTTACCTTGGGCCCCAGCATTTT.

This sequence joins TRBV4-1 and TRBJ2-1, with 9 bases identical to TRBD2. CDR3 length: 15 residues. V lost 3 bases and J lost 4; bases outside the gene matches: 4. Germline CDR1 MGHRA, CDR2 YSYEKL. CDR3: CASSHVAGGYNEQFF. CDR3 nucleotides: TGCGCCAGCAGCCATGTCGCGGGAGGGTACAATGAGCAGTTCTTC.

The gene calls are TRBV5-6 and TRBJ2-3, with TRBD1 matching over 10 bases. The V gene end was trimmed by 4 bases and the J gene end by 5 bases; junction bases not matched to a gene: 13. There are 17 residues in the CDR3. CDR1 SGHDT and CDR2 YYEEEE come from the germline V gene. CDR3 residues: CASSIRTGGIMEDTQYF. In DNA form, the CDR3 reads TGTGCCAGCAGCATTCGGACAGGGGGAATTATGGAAGATACGCAGTATTTT.

The chain is built from TRBV5-4 and TRBJ1-1; TRBD1 aligns across 7 bases. CDR3 length equals 13 residues. Germline assignment: CDR1 SGHNT and CDR2 YYREEE (reference sequence). V was clipped by 0 bases and J by 8 bases; unmatched bases: 4. DNA for the CDR3: TGTGCCAGCAGCTTGGCCCAGGGGGAGGAAGCTTTCTTT. Translation: CASSLAQGEEAFF.

This clone was recorded a few times. This chain links TRBV11-2 with TRBJ1-1; no clear D. Germline-derived CDR1 and CDR2 are SGHAT and FQNNGV. The V and J ends lost 2 bases and 3 bases respectively, with 7 bases between them. CDR3 length: 13 amino acids. The CDR3 is CASSLTRDTEAFF. The DNA of the CDR3 is TGTGCCAGCAGCTTAACGAGAGACACTGAAGCTTTCTTT.

This clone was recorded once. The genes are TRBV5-4 and TRBJ2-2, with unresolved D. Germline assignment: CDR1 SGHNT and CDR2 YYREEE (reference sequence). The CDR3 is made up of 13 amino acids. V shed 2 bases and J shed 2 bases, with 4 bases lying between them. In DNA form, the CDR3 reads TGTGCCAGCAGCTTTCTAAACACCGGGGAGCTGTTTTTT. Residues: CASSFLNTGELFF. Drawing the rest from reference TRBV5-4 and TRBJ2-2, the complete variable domain is ETGVTQSPTHLIKTRGQQVTLRCSSQSGHNTVSWYQQALGQGPQFIFQYYREEENGRGNFPPRFSGLQFPNYSSELNVNALELDDSALYLCASSFLNTGELFFGEGSRLTVL.

V gene TRBV15 combines with J gene TRBJ2-5, with D possibly TRBD1 on 5 matching bases. The CDR3 is 15 residues long. CDR1 and CDR2 (germline): LNHNV, YYDKDF (reference sequence). V lost 0 bases and J 1 base, leaving 9 bases between the germline ends. The CDR3 nucleotides are TGTGCCACCAGCAGAGACCCAGGGCCCCAAGAGACCCAGTACTTC. Its translation: CATSRDPGPQETQYF.

This chain uses TRBV28 with TRBJ1-5; 7 positions agree with TRBD1. Germline V CDR1 and CDR2: MDHEN, SYDVKM. This CDR3 contains 15 residues. The junction had 9 bases not matched to a gene; V was cut back by 5 bases and J by 5 bases. CDR3 in amino acids: CASSQTGTAHQPQHF. The CDR3 DNA is TGTGCCAGCAGTCAGACCGGGACAGCTCATCAGCCCCAGCATTTT.

V is TRBV6-6 and J is TRBJ2-1; weak D call: TRBD2 (5 bases). The germline V gene has CDR1 MNHNY and CDR2 SVGAGI (reference sequence). The V end was cut by 7 bases, the J end by 4 bases, with 17 bases between. This CDR3 is 15 amino acids long. The CDR3 nucleotides read TGTGCCAGCATCAATCTTTCGGGATTTTACAATGAGCAGTTCTTC. It yields the protein CASINLSGFYNEQFF.

This clone was seen just once. CDR3 sequence reads: CASSENSVNQPQHF. The CDR3 region has the DNA TGTGCCAGCAGTGAAAATTCAGTTAATCAGCCCCAGCATTTT. The chain combines TRBV2 with TRBJ1-5; D is undetermined. The CDR3 length is 14 residues. The germline CDR1 and CDR2 sequences are SNHLY and FYNNEI. Trimming left V 2 bases short and J 4 bases short, with 9 bases between.